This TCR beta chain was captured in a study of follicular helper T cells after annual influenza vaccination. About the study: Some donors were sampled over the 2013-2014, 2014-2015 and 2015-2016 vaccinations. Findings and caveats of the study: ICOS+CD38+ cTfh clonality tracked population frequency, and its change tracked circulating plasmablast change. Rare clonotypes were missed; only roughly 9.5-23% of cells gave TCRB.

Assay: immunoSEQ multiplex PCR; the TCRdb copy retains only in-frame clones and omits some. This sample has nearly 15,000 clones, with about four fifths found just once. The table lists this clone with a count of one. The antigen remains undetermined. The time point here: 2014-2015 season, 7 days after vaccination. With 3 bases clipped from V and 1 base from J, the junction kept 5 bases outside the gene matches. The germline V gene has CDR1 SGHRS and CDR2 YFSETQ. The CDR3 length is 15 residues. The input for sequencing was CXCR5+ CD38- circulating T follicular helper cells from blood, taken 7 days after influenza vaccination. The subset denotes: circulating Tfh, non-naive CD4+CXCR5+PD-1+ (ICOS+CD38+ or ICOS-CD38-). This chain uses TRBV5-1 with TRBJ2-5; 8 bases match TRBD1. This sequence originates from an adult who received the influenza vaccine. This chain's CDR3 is CASSSSGQGQETQYF. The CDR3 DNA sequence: TGCGCCAGCAGCTCCTCAGGACAGGGCCAAGAGACCCAGTACTTC.